This T cell receptor (beta chain) was identified in a study of cytomegalovirus exposure and HLA in healthy donors. This CDR3 comprises 15 residues. Germline V lookup: CDR1 MDHEN, CDR2 SYDVKM. The V end lost 1 base, the J end lost 1 base, and 10 bases lay between the germline ends. Profiled with immunoSEQ multiplex PCR; TCRdb holds only in-frame clones, not every one. The sample consists of about 120,000 clones, about 85% of them appearing once. To note about this clone: Its antigen remains unknown.

Study-wide results and caveats: It was confirmed in vitro that three of the CMV-associated chains were specific for CMV antigens.

The sample was PBMCs. This chain links TRBV28 with TRBJ2-5, with D possibly TRBD2 on 5 matching bases. The receptor was isolated from a young woman in good health and CMV-seronegative. Written as DNA, the CDR3 is TGTGCCAGCAGTTTATTATCGAGGGCCCAAGAGACCCAGTACTTC. This codes for CASSLLSRAQETQYF.